The 23 T cell receptor beta chains in this list originate from one sample, sequenced in a study of cytomegalovirus exposure and HLA in healthy donors. It was with 60 Vbeta and 13 Jbeta primers that the PCR ran. Data came from immunoSEQ multiplex PCR; TCRdb stores just in-frame clones and leaves some out. Seen here are about 120,000 clones, about 80% observed once, and the top ten hold 7.5% to 10%. The material sequenced was PBMCs. Receptors were obtained from a female donor in good health and CMV-seropositive.

This clone was detected a few times. This chain links TRBV6-5 with TRBJ1-2; tentative D call: TRBD1 (5 bases). Trimming cost V 2 bases and J 6 bases, with 19 bases left between them. Germline values: CDR1 MNHEY, CDR2 SVGAGI. The CDR3 runs to 16 residues. CDR3 nucleotide sequence: TGTGCCAGCAGTTACGGGGGGGACGCACGGGGAAATGGCTACACCTTC. It codes for CASSYGGDARGNGYTF.

This clone has just a few counts. This chain joins TRBV15 and TRBJ2-7; 7 bases map to TRBD1. This CDR3 has 12 residues. Germline V CDR1 and CDR2: LNHNV, YYDKDF (reference sequence). Trimming removed 5 bases from V and 6 bases from J; junction bases left unmatched: 4. CDR3 residues: CATSYDRVEQYF. The DNA for the CDR3 is TGTGCCACCAGCTACGACAGGGTCGAGCAGTACTTC.

The CDR3 sequence: CASSHTGLEQYF. Here the CDR3 DNA reads TGTGCCAGCAGCCATACAGGGCTCGAGCAGTACTTC. The chain employs TRBV16 and TRBJ2-7, with a possible D match to TRBD1 (6 bases). Trimming took 3 bases from V and 6 from J, leaving 9 bases between them. There are 12 residues in the CDR3. CDR1 and CDR2 from the germline V gene are KGHSY and FQNENV.

V gene TRBV4-1 combines with J gene TRBJ2-5; 7 bases are shared with TRBD1. Germline CDR1 reads MGHRA; CDR2 reads YSYEKL. This CDR3 has 15 amino acids. Germline trimming cut 1 base from V and 0 bases from J; bases unmatched to any gene: 2. CDR3 in DNA: TGCGCCAGCAGCCAAGTCCAGGGGGACCAAGAGACCCAGTACTTC. Translating it yields CASSQVQGDQETQYF.

This chain links TRBV7-2 with TRBJ1-2; D might be TRBD1 (6 bases). In germline, CDR1 is SGHTA, CDR2 FQGNSA. The CDR3 extends over 12 amino acids. V was pared by 5 bases and J by 14 bases, with 18 bases between. The CDR3 here is CASSDYRVRCTF. CDR3 DNA sequence: TGTGCCAGCAGCGATTACAGGGTCCGCTGTACCTTC.

In the case of this clone: Other DNA sequences within the sample encode an identical CDR3. The chain combines TRBV9 with TRBJ2-1; 9 bases line up with TRBD2. Looked up from germline, CDR1 is SGDLS and CDR2 is YYNGEE. V lost 0 bases and J lost 2; bases outside the gene matches: 3. The CDR3 runs 16 residues. The CDR3 DNA reads as TGTGCCAGCAGCGTAGGAGGCGGGGGGGCCTACAATGAGCAGTTCTTC. Protein sequence: CASSVGGGGAYNEQFF.

The V call is TRBV5-6, the J call TRBJ1-1; TRBD1 is a possible D gene (5 bases). The CDR3 is made up of 18 amino acids. Per the germline V gene, CDR1 is SGHDT and CDR2 is YYEEEE. V was clipped by 0 bases and J by 0 bases, with 18 bases between them. The CDR3 spells CASSLAWGRRGMNTEAFF. DNA for the CDR3: TGTGCCAGCAGCTTGGCCTGGGGACGGCGGGGTATGAACACTGAAGCTTTCTTT.

The rearrangement uses TRBV21-1 and TRBJ2-1; the table calls TRBD1, which could not be checked here. TRBV21-1 counts as a pseudogene. This CDR3 contains 18 residues. The CDR3 DNA reads as TGTGCCAGCAGCCTCCGACGGACAGGATTAAGCTCCTACAATGAGCAGTTCTTC. Translated: CASSLRRTGLSSYNEQFF.

J is TRBJ1-1 and V is TRBV18; 9 bases map to TRBD1. V gave up 3 bases and J gave up 5 bases; unmatched junction bases: 10. The CDR3 sequence is 16 residues long. Germline V lookup: CDR1 KGHSH, CDR2 LQKENI. The CDR3 nucleotides read TGTGCCAGCTCACCGCTATCTTCCGGGACAGGGACTGAAGCTTTCTTT. Protein: CASSPLSSGTGTEAFF.

This chain connects TRBV28 to TRBJ2-5, with 8 bases that match TRBD2. V lost 6 bases and J lost 5; bases outside the gene matches: 8. The length of the CDR3 is 14 residues. CDR1 and CDR2 from the germline V gene are MDHEN and SYDVKM. For the CDR3, the DNA is TGTGCCAGCAGCCCCGCGGGGGGCTTGGAGACCCAGTACTTC. It is translated as CASSPAGGLETQYF.

This rearrangement joins TRBV5-1 to TRBJ1-4; the D gene is possibly TRBD1 (6 bases). V was shortened by 0 bases and J by 3 bases, with 12 bases between the two germline ends. The CDR3 is 16 amino acids. Germline values: CDR1 SGHRS, CDR2 YFSETQ. The CDR3 DNA reads as TGCGCCAGCAGCTTGGGCCAGGGGCCGTCTAATGAAAAACTGTTTTTT. This sequence encodes CASSLGQGPSNEKLFF.

The chain links TRBV7-8 to TRBJ1-1; 9 nucleotides align to TRBD1. V was clipped by 2 bases and J by 3 bases; unmatched bases: 4. Germline V gene sequence: CDR1 SGHVS, CDR2 FQNEAQ. This CDR3 has 15 residues. CDR3 in DNA: TGTGCCAGCAGCTTAATTTGGACAGGGGACACTGAAGCTTTCTTT. Amino acids: CASSLIWTGDTEAFF.

The rearrangement uses TRBV5-4 and TRBJ1-6, with 7 positions matching TRBD1. CDR3 size: 16 residues. CDR1 and CDR2 (germline): SGHNT, YYREEE (reference sequence). The ends lost 3 bases at V and 7 bases at J; junction bases unmatched: 10. For the CDR3, the DNA is TGTGCCAGCAGCTATCCTCTGGGACAGCGGAATTCACCCCTCCACTTT. Translating it yields CASSYPLGQRNSPLHF.

The DNA for the CDR3 is TGTGCCAGCAGCTCGTGGGTACCCTCGACAGAACCCCACTCAGGAGCTTTCTTT. It specifies CASSSWVPSTEPHSGAFF. The J gene is TRBJ1-1, the V gene TRBV7-9; D is possibly TRBD1 (5 bases). Trimming removed 4 bases from V and 10 bases from J, with 31 bases in between. Germline V gene sequence: CDR1 SEHNR, CDR2 FQNEAQ (reference sequence). This CDR3 spans 18 amino acids.

V is TRBV28 and J is TRBJ2-4, with 7 bases identical to TRBD1. The germline V gene encodes CDR1 MDHEN and CDR2 SYDVKM. The CDR3 runs to 14 residues. With 3 bases clipped from V and 6 bases from J, the junction kept 5 bases outside the gene matches. CDR3 in amino acids: CASSLGNRGNIQYF. In DNA, the CDR3 is TGTGCCAGCAGTTTGGGGAACAGGGGAAACATTCAGTACTTC.

The rearrangement links TRBV6-6 to TRBJ1-2; D may be TRBD1 (6 bases). The germline V gene encodes CDR1 MNHNY and CDR2 SVGAGI (reference sequence). The V gene lost 2 bases and the J gene lost 8 bases, with 12 bases spanning the gap. The CDR3 covers 13 residues. The CDR3: CASSYAGGPGYTF. CDR3 nucleotides: TGTGCCAGCAGTTACGCGGGGGGGCCAGGCTACACCTTC.

The chain couples TRBV18 to TRBJ2-7, with TRBD1 matching 9 bases. CDR1 and CDR2 from the germline V gene are KGHSH and LQKENI. Germline trimming cut 3 bases from V and 4 bases from J; bases unmatched to any gene: 7. The CDR3 contains 15 residues. The CDR3 DNA is TGTGCCAGCTCACCCCTACAGGGGGCGGTTTACGAGCAGTACTTC. This translates into CASSPLQGAVYEQYF.

There are a few counts of this clone. The V gene is TRBV5-1, the J gene TRBJ1-1; weak D call: TRBD1 (5 bases). Germline V CDR1 and CDR2: SGHRS, YFSETQ. Trimming removed 2 bases from V and 3 bases from J, with 11 bases in between. The CDR3 sequence is 14 residues long. The CDR3 coding sequence is TGCGCCAGCAGCTTTCAGGGCGGGGACACTGAAGCTTTCTTT. The encoded protein is CASSFQGGDTEAFF.

V usage is TRBV6-1 and J usage is TRBJ1-1, with 9 bases identical to TRBD1. J gave up 1 base and V 11 bases, and 8 bases lay outside the gene matches. CDR1 and CDR2 (germline): MNHNS, SASEGT. The CDR3 totals 14 residues. Here the CDR3 reads CAGGMGQGNTEAFF. The CDR3 DNA reads as TGTGCCGGAGGAATGGGACAGGGGAACACTGAAGCTTTCTTT.

The chain has TRBV6-1 and TRBJ1-6; a possible D gene is TRBD1 (6 bases). Per germline, CDR1 MNHNS and CDR2 SASEGT. Trimming took off 4 bases at V and 5 bases at J, with 18 bases between the two ends. The CDR3 is 17 residues long. CDR3 amino acids: CASSARLIRDNNSPLHF. The CDR3 DNA reads as TGTGCCAGCAGTGCCAGACTAATCCGGGACAATAATTCACCCCTCCACTTT.

J is TRBJ2-1 and V is TRBV4-1, with D possibly matching TRBD1 (5 bases). There are 16 residues in the CDR3. Looked up from germline, CDR1 is MGHRA and CDR2 is YSYEKL. V shed 0 bases and J shed 1 base, with 10 bases lying between them. The CDR3 DNA sequence: TGCGCCAGCAGCCAAGATACTCAGGGTTCCTACAATGAGCAGTTCTTC. This encodes CASSQDTQGSYNEQFF.

V usage is TRBV11-2 and J usage is TRBJ1-2; D is undetermined. V was cut by 2 bases and J by 4 bases, with 8 bases left in between. This CDR3 comprises 13 residues. Germline-derived CDR1 and CDR2 are SGHAT and FQNNGV. The CDR3 reads CASSLPGSYGYTF. CDR3 nucleotide sequence: TGTGCCAGCAGCTTACCAGGCTCCTATGGCTACACCTTC.

This chain uses TRBV7-8 with TRBJ2-3; 7 bases are a match to TRBD1. Trimming took 8 bases from V and 4 from J; bases not matched to a gene: 3. CDR3 size: 12 residues. The V gene's germline CDR1 is SGHVS and CDR2 FQNEAQ. Here the CDR3 DNA reads TGTGCCAGCCGACAGGGTCCAGATACGCAGTATTTT. This gives the protein CASRQGPDTQYF.